The 28 T cell receptor beta chains below come from one sample, sequenced in a study of cytotoxic CD8 clonotypes in ibrutinib-treated CLL. The data were produced by immunoSEQ multiplex PCR, yet TCRdb's version contains in-frame clones alone and is incomplete. The data hold approximately 70,000 clones, with 70% to 90% observed a single time. Sequences were derived from PBMCs, sampled at disease progression, from a patient treated with ibrutinib. The receptors shown here come from a human donor with chronic lymphocytic leukemia.

This clone has a handful of counts. V usage is TRBV7-9 and J usage is TRBJ2-7; D is tentatively TRBD1 or TRBD2 (7 bases each). CDR1 is SEHNR and CDR2 is FQNEAQ in the germline V gene (reference sequence). This CDR3 has 14 amino acids. Trimming took off 5 bases at V and 3 bases at J, with 14 bases between the two ends. CDR3 DNA: TGTGCCAGCAGCGGGGAGGGGGCTGTCTACGAGCAGTACTTC. This translates into CASSGEGAVYEQYF.

The chain employs TRBV19 and TRBJ1-5, with 8 bases aligning to TRBD1. This CDR3 has 20 amino acids. V shed 0 bases, J shed 0 bases, and the junction held 13 bases outside the gene matches. The germline gives CDR1 LNHDA, CDR2 SQIVND (reference sequence). CDR3 DNA: TGTGCCAGTAGTATAGATGGCGGACAGGGACTACTTTATAGCAATCAGCCCCAGCATTTT. It translates to CASSIDGGQGLLYSNQPQHF. Drawing the rest from reference TRBV19 and TRBJ1-5, the complete variable domain is DGGITQSPKYLFRKEGQNVTLSCEQNLNHDAMYWYRQDPGQGLRLIYYSQIVNDFQKGDIAEGYSVSREKKESFPLTVTSAQKNPTAFYLCASSIDGGQGLLYSNQPQHFGDGTRLSIL.

The chain joins TRBV2 to TRBJ1-1; D is ambiguous. Germline-derived CDR1 and CDR2 are SNHLY and FYNNEI. The CDR3 covers 13 residues. The V end lost 8 bases, the J end lost 3 bases, and 13 bases lay between the germline ends. The CDR3 sequence is CASSSFVYTEAFF. The CDR3 DNA follows: TGTGCCAGCTCCTCCTTTGTGTACACTGAAGCTTTCTTT.

This chain connects TRBV30 to TRBJ1-3, with TRBD1 matching 8 bases. The CDR3 sequence is 19 residues long. From germline, CDR1 is GTSNPN and CDR2 SVGIG (reference sequence). The ends lost 4 bases at V and 0 bases at J; junction bases unmatched: 17. CDR3 DNA: TGTGCCTGGAAACCAAAACAACCGGGACAGGTTCTCTCTGGAAACACCATATATTTT. Its translation: CAWKPKQPGQVLSGNTIYF.

On this clone: Other DNA sequences from this sample encode an identical CDR3 as well. This chain joins TRBV27 and TRBJ1-5; possibly TRBD1 for D (5 bases). The germline V gene encodes CDR1 MNHEY and CDR2 SMNVEV (reference sequence). The CDR3 sequence is 14 residues long. V lost 3 bases, J lost 1 base, and 7 bases lay in between. CDR3 residues: CASSFRGSNQPQHF. The CDR3 DNA is TGTGCCAGCAGTTTTCGGGGCAGCAATCAGCCCCAGCATTTT.

The chain joins TRBV13 to TRBJ2-1; 11 nucleotides agree with TRBD2. Looked up from germline, CDR1 is PRHDT and CDR2 is FYEKMQ (reference sequence). V was pared by 2 bases and J by 7 bases, with 4 bases of the junction left unmatched. The CDR3 sequence is 15 residues long. The CDR3 DNA reads as TGTGCCAGCAGCTTACGGCTAGCGGGGGGTAATGAGCAGTTCTTC. Translating gives CASSLRLAGGNEQFF.

V is TRBV2 and J is TRBJ1-2, with D hard to call. Germline V gives CDR1 SNHLY, CDR2 FYNNEI. V lost 0 bases and J lost 5, with 10 bases in between. The CDR3 covers 14 residues. DNA of the CDR3: TGTGCCAGCAGTGAAGCAACCGGCGGGTATGGCTACACCTTC. Protein: CASSEATGGYGYTF. The full variable domain, rest sourced from reference TRBV2 and TRBJ1-2, is EPEVTQTPSHQVTQMGQEVILRCVPISNHLYFYWYRQILGQKVEFLVSFYNNEISEKSEIFDDQFSVERPDGSNFTLKIRSTKLEDSAMYFCASSEATGGYGYTFGSGTRLTVV.

This clone was seen a single time. The genes are TRBV6-5 and TRBJ2-7, with D possibly TRBD2 on 6 matching bases. CDR1 is MNHEY, CDR2 SVGAGI, per germline. The CDR3 covers 14 residues. The V end was cut by 3 bases, the J end by 3 bases, with 12 bases between. In DNA, the CDR3 is TGTGCCAGCAGTTATGGGGCTAGCGACTACGAGCAGTACTTC. As protein: CASSYGASDYEQYF.

The chain recombines TRBV5-1 with TRBJ2-3, with D possibly being TRBD2 (5 bases). The germline CDR1 and CDR2 sequences are SGHRS and YFSETQ. Trimming left V 1 base short and J 2 bases short, with 11 bases between. This CDR3 has 15 residues. CDR3 bases: TGCGCCAGCAGCTTGTACAGCGGATACACAGATACGCAGTATTTT. It codes for CASSLYSGYTDTQYF. The complete variable domain, with remaining parts taken from reference TRBV5-1 and TRBJ2-3, reads KAGVTQTPRYLIKTRGQQVTLSCSPISGHRSVSWYQQTPGQGLQFLFEYFSETQRNKGNFPGRFSGRQFSNSRSEMNVSTLELGDSALYLCASSLYSGYTDTQYFGPGTRLTVL.

This chain uses TRBV28 with TRBJ2-6; D gene uncertain. The CDR3 consists of 15 residues. The V gene's germline CDR1 is MDHEN and CDR2 SYDVKM. V was pared by 3 bases and J by 2 bases, with 8 bases between. CDR3: CASSFLSAGANVLTF. The CDR3 bases are TGTGCCAGCAGTTTTTTGTCGGCTGGGGCCAACGTCCTGACTTTC.

The V gene is TRBV7-3, the J gene TRBJ2-1; 7 bases are shared with TRBD2. Per germline, CDR1 SGHTA and CDR2 FQGTGA. V shed 0 bases, J shed 13 bases, and the junction held 6 bases outside the gene matches. The CDR3 totals 13 residues. CDR3 in amino acids: CASSLTFTSVQFF. The DNA of the CDR3 is TGTGCCAGCAGCTTAACGTTTACTAGCGTTCAGTTCTTC.

This chain joins TRBV29-1 and TRBJ1-1, with D perhaps matching TRBD1 (6 bases). Germline CDR1 reads SQVTM; CDR2 reads ANQGSEA. Between the trimmed V and J ends, which lost 7 bases and 0 bases, there was a span of 9 bases. The length of the CDR3 is 12 residues. The CDR3 nucleotides read TGCAGCGCGGGACATATGAACACTGAAGCTTTCTTT. Residues: CSAGHMNTEAFF. Full variable domain (rest looked up from reference TRBV29-1 and TRBJ1-1): SAVISQKPSRDICQRGTSLTIQCQVDSQVTMMFWYRQQPGQSLTLIATANQGSEATYESGFVIDKFPISRPNLTFSTLTVSNMSPEDSSIYLCSAGHMNTEAFFGQGTRLTVV.

The chain uses TRBV7-3 and TRBJ2-1; D is perhaps TRBD1 or TRBD2 (5 bases each). V gave up 3 bases and J gave up 10 bases, with 28 bases separating them. The CDR3 spans 18 residues. Germline loops: CDR1 SGHTA, CDR2 FQGTGA. The CDR3 loop reads CASSLGTWGGSAPAEQFF. The CDR3 DNA reads as TGTGCCAGCAGCTTGGGGACGTGGGGCGGTTCAGCCCCGGCGGAGCAGTTCTTC. Complete variable domain (other parts from reference TRBV7-3 and TRBJ2-1): GAGVSQTPSNKVTEKGKYVELRCDPISGHTALYWYRQSLGQGPEFLIYFQGTGAADDSGLPNDRFFAVRPEGSVSTLKIQRTERGDSAVYLCASSLGTWGGSAPAEQFFGPGTRLTVL.

CDR3 DNA: TGCAGTGCTAGAGTTGACAGTGAAGCTTTCTTT. This gives the protein CSARVDSEAFF. This chain links TRBV20-1 with TRBJ1-1, with TRBD1 as a possible D gene (5 bases). Trimming pared 1 base from V and 7 bases from J, leaving 7 bases between. The CDR3 runs 11 residues. Per germline, CDR1 DFQATT and CDR2 SNEGSKA (reference sequence).

CDR3 loop: CASRRGRDSNEKLFF. As DNA, the CDR3 is TGTGCCAGCAGGCGCGGCCGGGACAGTAACGAAAAACTGTTTTTT. J is TRBJ1-4 and V is TRBV6-6; 7 nucleotides line up with TRBD1. Germline CDR1 and CDR2: MNHNY and SVGAGI (reference sequence). V shed 6 bases, J shed 8 bases, and the junction held 12 bases outside the gene matches. The CDR3 consists of 15 residues.

The chain has TRBV28 and TRBJ1-6, with a possible D match to TRBD1 (5 bases). This CDR3 comprises 16 residues. The V gene's germline CDR1 is MDHEN and CDR2 SYDVKM. V was shortened by 6 bases and J by 5 bases, with 17 bases between the two germline ends. CDR3 region: CASRKGREGDNSPLHF. The CDR3 coding sequence is TGTGCCAGCAGAAAGGGGAGGGAAGGCGATAATTCACCCCTCCACTTT.

This chain uses TRBV7-8 with TRBJ1-1; D gene uncertain. V lost 3 bases, J lost 4 bases, and 12 bases lay in between. Germline CDR1 SGHVS, CDR2 FQNEAQ. This CDR3 is built from 14 residues. CDR3 bases: TGTGCCAGCAGCTTCGTAGGGCTTGCCACTGAAGCTTTCTTT. This translates into CASSFVGLATEAFF.

The table lists this clone with a count of one. This chain links TRBV29-1 with TRBJ2-1; 8 bases match TRBD1. CDR1 is SQVTM and CDR2 is ANQGSEA in the germline V gene. CDR3 size: 14 residues. J gave up 4 bases and V 5 bases, and 7 bases lay outside the gene matches. CDR3 nucleotides: TGCAGCGTTCTTGGCAGGGGGCCTTACAATGAGCAGTTCTTC. Encoded protein: CSVLGRGPYNEQFF.

The sample holds one count of this clone. V gene TRBV4-2 combines with J gene TRBJ2-1, with a weak D call TRBD2 (5 bases). This CDR3 has 19 amino acids. V was shortened by 0 bases and J by 6 bases, with 24 bases between the two germline ends. From germline, CDR1 is LGHNA and CDR2 YNFKEQ. CDR3 protein: CASSQDRPQWRQRINEQFF. The DNA for the CDR3 is TGTGCCAGCAGCCAAGACCGACCGCAATGGCGCCAGCGGATCAATGAGCAGTTCTTC.

The chain has TRBV27 and TRBJ2-7; possibly TRBD1 for D (6 bases). Germline V CDR1 and CDR2: MNHEY, SMNVEV (reference sequence). The CDR3 runs 14 residues. V lost 5 bases and J lost 0, with 11 bases in between. CDR3 bases: TGTGCCAGCAGTATCGGACAGTTCTCCTACGAGCAGTACTTC. It codes for CASSIGQFSYEQYF.

This rearrangement joins TRBV5-4 to TRBJ2-7; 9 positions match TRBD1. Germline V gene sequence: CDR1 SGHNT, CDR2 YYREEE (reference sequence). With V trimmed by 2 bases and J by 4 bases, 4 bases remained unmatched. CDR3 length: 14 amino acids. CDR3 sequence reads: CASSFQDRGYEQYF. CDR3 DNA sequence: TGTGCCAGCAGCTTCCAGGACAGGGGATACGAGCAGTACTTC.

In nucleotides, the CDR3 is TGTGCCAGCAGCTTAGGGGGGCAGGCCCCTGAGCAGTTCTTC. Protein product: CASSLGGQAPEQFF. The chain has TRBV7-7 and TRBJ2-1, with D perhaps matching TRBD1 (6 bases). In germline, CDR1 is SSHAT, CDR2 FNYEAQ (reference sequence). Trimming pared 1 base from V and 9 bases from J, leaving 13 bases between. CDR3 size: 14 residues.

CDR3 sequence (DNA): TGTGCCTGGAGTGCTCAGAGGAATGAAAAACTGTTTTTT. Amino acid sequence: CAWSAQRNEKLFF. The V and J genes are TRBV30 and TRBJ1-4; D uncertain. Trimming removed 1 base at V and 5 bases at J, with 8 bases between. Germline CDR1 GTSNPN, CDR2 SVGIG (reference sequence). The CDR3 is 13 amino acids.

CDR3 protein: CASSQGGGRTGELFF. The CDR3 DNA reads TGCGCCAGCAGCCAAGGAGGGGGCCGCACCGGGGAGCTGTTTTTT. V usage is TRBV4-1 and J usage is TRBJ2-2, with 7 bases matching TRBD1. Germline-derived CDR1 and CDR2 are MGHRA and YSYEKL. CDR3 size: 15 residues. After removal of 1 base from V and 4 bases from J, the junction contained 3 bases not matched to a gene.

The genes are TRBV2 and TRBJ1-6; D perhaps matches TRBD1 (6 bases). The CDR3 is 15 residues long. Germline V gene data show CDR1 as SNHLY and CDR2 as FYNNEI. V was shortened by 6 bases and J by 6 bases, with 15 bases between the two germline ends. CDR3: CASRISGHLNSPLHF. CDR3 DNA: TGTGCCAGCAGGATTTCGGGACACCTTAATTCACCCCTCCACTTT.

CDR3 coding DNA: TGCAGTGCTAACAAGCAAGAGACCCAGTACTTC. Translating it yields CSANKQETQYF. The chain joins TRBV20-1 to TRBJ2-5; no reliable D call. The CDR3 runs to 11 residues. The V end lost 4 bases, the J end lost 2 bases, and 5 bases lay between the germline ends. Germline lookup yields CDR1 DFQATT and CDR2 SNEGSKA (reference sequence).

This clone was detected once. The DNA of the CDR3 is TGTGCCAGCAGAAAGCACGATACCATGAACATAGCTTTCTTT. Protein product: CASRKHDTMNIAFF. J is TRBJ1-1 and V is TRBV27, with D unclear. Trimming removed 6 bases at V and 10 bases at J, with 21 bases between. CDR1 is MNHEY and CDR2 is SMNVEV in the germline V gene (reference sequence). CDR3 length: 14 residues.

The chain combines TRBV9 with TRBJ2-5, with D possibly being TRBD2 (6 bases). V was cut by 0 bases and J by 5 bases, with 14 bases left in between. The CDR3 loop spans 15 amino acids. Germline CDR1 reads SGDLS; CDR2 reads YYNGEE. The CDR3 bases are TGTGCCAGCAGCGTAGCGGGAGTGGTTTGGGAGACCCAGTACTTC. Translating it yields CASSVAGVVWETQYF.